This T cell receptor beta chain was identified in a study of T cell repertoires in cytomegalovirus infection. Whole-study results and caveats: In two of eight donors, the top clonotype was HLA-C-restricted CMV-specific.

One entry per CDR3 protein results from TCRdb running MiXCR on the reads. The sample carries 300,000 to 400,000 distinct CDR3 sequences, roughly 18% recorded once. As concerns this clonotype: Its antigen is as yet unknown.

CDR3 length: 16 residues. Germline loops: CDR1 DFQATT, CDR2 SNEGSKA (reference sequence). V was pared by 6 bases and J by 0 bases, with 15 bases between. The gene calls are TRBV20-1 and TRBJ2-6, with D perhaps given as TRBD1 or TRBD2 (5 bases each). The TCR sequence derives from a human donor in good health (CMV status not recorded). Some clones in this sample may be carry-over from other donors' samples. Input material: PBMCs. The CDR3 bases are TGCAGTGCGAAACGGGGCCTCGTCTCTGGGGCCAACGTCCTGACTTTC. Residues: CSAKRGLVSGANVLTF.